This T cell receptor beta chain was recovered during a study of metastatic and nonmetastatic thyroid tumors. The overall study: The comparison covered peripheral blood and tumor or nodule tissue in malignant and benign thyroid patients.

Each patient came to thyroid surgery without any prior treatment (of any kind). The V and J ends lost 8 bases and 4 bases respectively, with 21 bases between them. Germline loops: CDR1 MRHNA, CDR2 SNTAGT. This CDR3 has 17 amino acids. Study-level findings and limits: In both blood and tumor samples, TCR beta diversity was reported significantly higher for malignant than benign nodules.

This clone was seen repeatedly, ten times or more. Its antigen is unidentified. Original processing methods: Building a distant-metastasis classifier for papillary thyroid cancer drew on CDR3 differences across clinicopathological groups. TCRdb reanalyzed the PCR reads via MiXCR. What appears here as the V and J calls and clone size reflects TCRdb's work, not the paper's. The table lists approximately 30,000 clones, roughly 15% of them singletons, with around 4.7% in the top ten. The sample taken for sequencing was blood. The TCR originated in a female donor with papillary thyroid cancer or a benign thyroid nodule (not recorded which). Some clones in this sample may be carry-over from other donors' samples. The V call is TRBV6-4, the J call TRBJ2-6, with D possibly being TRBD2 (7 bases). The CDR3 DNA reads TGTGCCAGCTCCTTGGGGGGGGGGCCCGTAGGGGCCAACGTCCTGACTTTC. Translating gives CASSLGGGPVGANVLTF.